This paragraph reports one T cell receptor (beta chain). The antigen is not known. The data were produced by immunoSEQ multiplex PCR, yet TCRdb's version contains in-frame clones alone and is incomplete. Altogether over 800,000 clones are present, about 92% being singletons, with the ten largest covering around 24%. This CDR3 has 15 residues. V was shortened by 6 bases and J by 7 bases, with 20 bases between the two germline ends. The V gene's germline CDR1 is MNHEY and CDR2 SMNVEV (reference sequence). Naive CD8 cells lacked CD45RO and underwent positive selection for CCR7, leaving out terminally differentiated effector memory CD45RA+ cells. This record comes from a study of shared clonotypes between healthy human individuals. General study findings and limits: Genetic and exposure-history diversity was limited by the few donors.

The sequence came from a man aged 30 to 45 in good health. The J gene is TRBJ2-3, the V gene TRBV27, with a weak D call TRBD1 (5 bases). The specimen was naive CD8+ T cells sorted from blood. The CDR3 nucleotides read TGTGCCAGCAGGGGGCATATTGCTCCTGGTTATACGCAGTATTTT. It codes for CASRGHIAPGYTQYF.